Presented here are 26 T cell receptor beta chains from one specimen sequenced in a study of T cell responses to AZD1222 COVID-19 vaccine. The protocol was immunoSEQ multiplex PCR, while the TCRdb copy is restricted to in-frame clones and leaves out a portion. The sample yields 160,000 or so clones, 85% to 95% seen once. The sequences come from peripheral blood, collected on day 0 of AZD1222 vaccination. Every receptor here comes from an adult in good health.

This sequence joins TRBV30 and TRBJ2-1; 7 nucleotides line up with TRBD1. Trimming at V came to 2 bases and at J to 10 bases, leaving 8 bases not matched to a gene. The CDR3 runs to 13 residues. Per the germline V gene, CDR1 is GTSNPN and CDR2 is SVGIG (reference sequence). The CDR3 region has the DNA TGTGCCTGGAGTTCGACGACAGGGAACGAGCAGTTCTTC. Translated, it gives CAWSSTTGNEQFF.

This rearrangement joins TRBV9 to TRBJ1-1, with 7 positions matching TRBD1. CDR1 SGDLS and CDR2 YYNGEE come from the germline V gene. CDR3 length equals 15 residues. V gave up 3 bases and J gave up 0 bases; unmatched junction bases: 5. In nucleotides, the CDR3 is TGTGCCAGCAGCGCGGGACAGAACATGAACACTGAAGCTTTCTTT. Protein: CASSAGQNMNTEAFF.

The sample holds one count of this clone. The rearrangement joins TRBV30 to TRBJ1-1, with unresolved D. The CDR3 length is 13 residues. Trimming shortened V by 0 bases and J by 0 bases, and 5 bases separated the two germline ends. Germline V gene sequence: CDR1 GTSNPN, CDR2 SVGIG (reference sequence). CDR3 bases: TGTGCCTGGAGTGTCGGTATGAACACTGAAGCTTTCTTT. Translation: CAWSVGMNTEAFF.

The chain uses TRBV4-1 and TRBJ2-1; no clear D gene. The germline CDR1 and CDR2 sequences are MGHRA and YSYEKL. This CDR3 region has 12 residues. Trimming removed 0 bases at V and 7 bases at J, with 4 bases between. The CDR3 sequence is CASSQDTNEQFF. CDR3 in DNA: TGCGCCAGCAGCCAAGACACTAATGAGCAGTTCTTC.

The chain recombines TRBV15 with TRBJ1-6; 10 bases line up with TRBD1. The CDR3 is 14 residues long. Trimming cost V 6 bases and J 6 bases; bases outside gene matches: 2. Germline CDR1 and CDR2: LNHNV and YYDKDF (reference sequence). CDR3 protein: CATRRDRGNSPLHF. The CDR3 DNA reads TGTGCCACCAGACGGGACAGGGGTAATTCACCCCTCCACTTT.

This chain links TRBV27 with TRBJ2-3; perhaps TRBD2 as D (6 bases). Trimming took off 6 bases at V and 3 bases at J, with 13 bases between the two ends. Germline V gene lookup returns CDR1 MNHEY and CDR2 SMNVEV (reference sequence). CDR3 length equals 14 residues. This CDR3 is CASRDGSPTDTQYF. Written as DNA, the CDR3 is TGTGCCAGCAGGGACGGGAGTCCAACAGATACGCAGTATTTT.

V is TRBV29-1 and J is TRBJ2-3; TRBD1 aligns across 7 bases. J lost 0 bases, V lost 5 bases, and 2 bases had no gene match. The CDR3 is 13 amino acids. Looked up from germline, CDR1 is SQVTM and CDR2 is ANQGSEA. CDR3 nucleotides: TGCAGCGTTTTGACAGGGAGCACAGATACGCAGTATTTT. It codes for CSVLTGSTDTQYF.

This rearrangement joins TRBV7-6 to TRBJ2-7; D ambiguous. V lost 5 bases and J lost 3, with 11 bases in between. Germline CDR1 SGHVS, CDR2 FNYEAQ. The CDR3 consists of 13 residues. The CDR3 here is CASSADPGYEQYF. Written as DNA, the CDR3 is TGTGCCAGCAGCGCCGACCCTGGCTACGAGCAGTACTTC. Full variable domain (outside the CDR3, taken from reference TRBV7-6 and TRBJ2-7): GAGVSQSPRYKVTKRGQDVALRCDPISGHVSLYWYRQALGQGPEFLTYFNYEAQQDKSGLPNDRFSAERPEGSISTLTIQRTEQRDSAMYRCASSADPGYEQYFGPGTRLTVT.

This chain connects TRBV19 to TRBJ2-7; D may match TRBD1 or TRBD2 (5 bases each). This CDR3 has 14 residues. Germline-derived CDR1 and CDR2 are LNHDA and SQIVND (reference sequence). V was cut by 1 base and J by 2 bases, with 9 bases left in between. In DNA, the CDR3 is TGTGCCAGTAGTATAGGTGGGGGTACCTACGAGCAGTACTTC. Encoded protein: CASSIGGGTYEQYF.

This clone was recorded once. The chain links TRBV7-9 to TRBJ1-6; D perhaps matches TRBD1 (6 bases). The germline V gene has CDR1 SEHNR and CDR2 FQNEAQ (reference sequence). V was shortened by 9 bases and J by 9 bases, with 18 bases between the two germline ends. CDR3 length: 14 amino acids. The CDR3 coding sequence is TGTGCCAGTCGCACCGGGACAATGAGTTCACCCCTCCACTTT. Its protein product is CASRTGTMSSPLHF.

J is TRBJ2-7 and V is TRBV7-9; tentative D call: TRBD2 (5 bases). Germline assignment: CDR1 SEHNR and CDR2 FQNEAQ (reference sequence). The CDR3 is 15 residues long. Between the trimmed V and J ends, which lost 3 bases and 0 bases, there was a span of 12 bases. The CDR3 DNA reads TGTGCCAGCAGCTTGGGAGAACATCTCTCCTACGAGCAGTACTTC. It translates to CASSLGEHLSYEQYF.

The chain has TRBV5-1 and TRBJ2-1; D is perhaps TRBD1 or TRBD2 (5 bases each). The CDR3 loop spans 15 amino acids. V lost 4 bases and J 9 bases, leaving 20 bases between the germline ends. Germline CDR1 SGHRS, CDR2 YFSETQ. CDR3: CASSAGTQRVGEQFF. CDR3 bases: TGCGCCAGCAGCGCCGGGACCCAGAGAGTGGGTGAGCAGTTCTTC.

J is TRBJ2-2 and V is TRBV6-1; D perhaps matches TRBD1 (6 bases). Trimming left V 3 bases short and J 7 bases short, with 21 bases between. Germline CDR1 MNHNS, CDR2 SASEGT. The length of the CDR3 is 17 residues. The CDR3 region is CASSEPRQVSLGGELFF. CDR3 coding DNA: TGTGCCAGCAGTGAGCCCCGACAGGTGTCCCTCGGCGGGGAGCTGTTTTTT.

DNA for the CDR3: TGTGCCAGCTCACCAAGGGCAGTAGTTGGCAATCAGCCCCAGCATTTT. This encodes CASSPRAVVGNQPQHF. The chain carries TRBV18 and TRBJ1-5; D is undetermined. The CDR3 consists of 16 residues. CDR1 is KGHSH, CDR2 LQKENI, per germline. V lost 2 bases and J lost 2, with 13 bases in between. Filled out from reference TRBV18 and TRBJ1-5, the complete variable domain reads NAGVMQNPRHLVRRRGQEARLRCSPMKGHSHVYWYRQLPEEGLKFMVYLQKENIIDESGMPKERFSAEFPKEGPSILRIQQVVRGDSAAYFCASSPRAVVGNQPQHFGDGTRLSIL.

This chain links TRBV5-4 with TRBJ2-1; 8 nucleotides agree with TRBD2. Per the germline V gene, CDR1 is SGHNT and CDR2 is YYREEE (reference sequence). The CDR3 has 17 amino acids. V was pared by 3 bases and J by 4 bases, with 12 bases of the junction left unmatched. DNA for the CDR3: TGTGCCAGCAGCTGGGGCCCGGGACTAGAATTTTACAATGAGCAGTTCTTC. It encodes CASSWGPGLEFYNEQFF.

The rearrangement links TRBV10-1 to TRBJ1-6; 7 bases are shared with TRBD1. Germline CDR1 WNHNN, CDR2 SYGVQD (reference sequence). The V gene end was trimmed by 9 bases and the J gene end by 7 bases; junction bases not matched to a gene: 9. CDR3 length equals 14 residues. As DNA, the CDR3 is TGCGCCAGGCAGGGGGGAGTTCGGAATTCACCCCTCCACTTT. It is translated as CARQGGVRNSPLHF.

This clone occurred a few times. The J gene is TRBJ2-1, the V gene TRBV20-1; 10 positions match TRBD1. Germline CDR1 and CDR2: DFQATT and SNEGSKA (reference sequence). J gave up 1 base and V 3 bases, and 6 bases lay outside the gene matches. The CDR3 covers 16 residues. The CDR3 loop reads CSASSMGQGSYNEQFF. The DNA for the CDR3 is TGCAGTGCTAGTAGTATGGGACAGGGGTCCTACAATGAGCAGTTCTTC.

The V and J genes are TRBV5-4 and TRBJ2-1; D unclear. Germline V gene sequence: CDR1 SGHNT, CDR2 YYREEE (reference sequence). The CDR3 spans 12 residues. Trimming shortened V by 0 bases and J by 9 bases, and 7 bases separated the two germline ends. CDR3 loop: CASSLEYGEQFF. Written as DNA, the CDR3 is TGTGCCAGCAGCTTGGAGTACGGTGAGCAGTTCTTC.

This clone was observed once. The J gene is TRBJ2-1, the V gene TRBV15, with 8 nucleotides matching TRBD1. Germline V gene sequence: CDR1 LNHNV, CDR2 YYDKDF (reference sequence). This CDR3 contains 13 residues. Trimming at V came to 5 bases and at J to 9 bases, leaving 6 bases not matched to a gene. The CDR3 DNA is TGTGCCACCAGCCACGGGACAGGTACTGAGCAGTTCTTC. Translating it yields CATSHGTGTEQFF.

V and J are TRBV18 and TRBJ1-6; D remains unclear. Germline V gene data show CDR1 as KGHSH and CDR2 as LQKENI. V lost 3 bases, J lost 4 bases, and 19 bases lay in between. The CDR3 consists of 18 residues. The CDR3 loop reads CASSPTPLGDFYNSPLHF. For the CDR3, the DNA is TGTGCCAGCTCACCTACTCCCCTTGGGGATTTTTATAATTCACCCCTCCACTTT.

V gene TRBV3-1 (or the pseudogene TRBV3-2) combines with J gene TRBJ2-1; 10 nucleotides agree with TRBD2. Germline V gene lookup returns CDR1 LGHDT and CDR2 YNNKEL (reference sequence). V was pared by 2 bases and J by 6 bases, with 10 bases of the junction left unmatched. The CDR3 runs to 17 residues. CDR3 coding DNA: TGTGCCAGCAGCCAATGGGGACTAGCGAAAGGAGGCAATGAGCAGTTCTTC. This encodes CASSQWGLAKGGNEQFF.

The chain uses TRBV19 and TRBJ1-5; D uncertain. Trimming took 0 bases from V and 0 from J, leaving 12 bases between them. The CDR3 length is 17 residues. Germline V CDR1 and CDR2: LNHDA, SQIVND (reference sequence). The CDR3 loop reads CASSIESTGISNQPQHF. In DNA, the CDR3 is TGTGCCAGTAGTATAGAGTCGACCGGTATTAGCAATCAGCCCCAGCATTTT. The variable domain in full, completed from reference TRBV19 and TRBJ1-5, reads DGGITQSPKYLFRKEGQNVTLSCEQNLNHDAMYWYRQDPGQGLRLIYYSQIVNDFQKGDIAEGYSVSREKKESFPLTVTSAQKNPTAFYLCASSIESTGISNQPQHFGDGTRLSIL.

This chain connects TRBV27 to TRBJ2-7, with 7 bases lining up with TRBD2. The CDR3 runs to 13 residues. The J segment lost 7 bases and the V segment lost 3 bases, leaving 6 bases of the junction unmatched. Germline loops: CDR1 MNHEY, CDR2 SMNVEV (reference sequence). CDR3 nucleotides: TGTGCCAGCAGTTTGGGGAGGGGAGGGGAGCAGTACTTC. As protein: CASSLGRGGEQYF.

This clone was observed a single time. The chain joins TRBV5-1 to TRBJ2-1; 12 bases match TRBD2. The CDR3 covers 18 residues. V gave up 4 bases and J gave up 8 bases; unmatched junction bases: 16. Germline CDR1 SGHRS, CDR2 YFSETQ. CDR3: CASSMAPFLAGGDDEQFF. The CDR3, as DNA: TGCGCCAGCAGCATGGCCCCTTTTCTAGCGGGAGGGGATGATGAGCAGTTCTTC.

The chain carries TRBV5-4 and TRBJ2-1, with 12 bases fitting TRBD2. The CDR3 is 15 residues long. V lost 3 bases, J lost 7 bases, and 5 bases stayed unmatched. Germline-derived CDR1 and CDR2 are SGHNT and YYREEE (reference sequence). The CDR3 loop is CASSYPGLAGNEQFF. CDR3 coding DNA: TGTGCCAGCAGCTACCCGGGACTAGCGGGTAATGAGCAGTTCTTC. Full variable domain (missing parts from reference TRBV5-4 and TRBJ2-1): ETGVTQSPTHLIKTRGQQVTLRCSSQSGHNTVSWYQQALGQGPQFIFQYYREEENGRGNFPPRFSGLQFPNYSSELNVNALELDDSALYLCASSYPGLAGNEQFFGPGTRLTVL.

The rearrangement joins TRBV5-4 to TRBJ2-7; 7 bases align to TRBD2. The J segment lost 0 bases and the V segment lost 3 bases, leaving 6 bases of the junction unmatched. The germline V gene encodes CDR1 SGHNT and CDR2 YYREEE (reference sequence). The length of the CDR3 is 15 residues. The CDR3 nucleotides are TGTGCCAGCAGCTCCGGCGGGGGTTTCTCCTACGAGCAGTACTTC. This translates into CASSSGGGFSYEQYF.